The source of this TCR beta chain is a study of regulatory T cells in long-lasting Graves disease. Study as a whole: Patients newly diagnosed with Graves' had been on antithyroid drugs for under 3 months.

Study-level points and caveats: With approximately 2,500 shared public clonotypes, persistent patients exceeded new patients, who shared more than 900.

The sample holds many counts of this clonotype. Its antigen is still unknown. Arm-PCR of CDR3 regions and iRepertoire HTBI primers were the basis on which TCR beta libraries were built. TCRdb reprocessed the multiplex PCR reads via MiXCR and lists one record per CDR3 protein. Found here are around 480,000 distinct CDR3 sequences, around 15% of them singletons; the top ten hold 9% to 15%. In germline, CDR1 is GTSNPN, CDR2 SVGIG (reference sequence). This CDR3 spans 12 amino acids. V gave up 7 bases and J gave up 2 bases, with 10 bases separating them. Time point in this sample: newly diagnosed GD, antithyroid drugs for less than 3 months. The TCR library was made from RNA that had been extracted from PBMCs in TRIzol. As a group, patients came from one endocrinology department in Xi'an, China. This sample was also put to use in a study of T cells in Graves' hyperthyroidism and ophthalmopathy.

The clonotype comes from a man aged 35 to 55 with Graves disease. Sample: peripheral blood mononuclear cells (PBMCs), taken at new diagnosis, from a patient treated with antithyroid drugs. The gene calls are TRBV30 and TRBJ2-3; no clear D. This CDR3 reads CAYRVDTDTQYF. Here the CDR3 DNA reads TGTGCCTACCGGGTCGACACAGATACGCAGTATTTT.